The 7 T cell receptor beta chains reported below all come from one sample, sequenced in a study of blood T cell repertoires in COVID-19. Sequencing was performed with immunoSEQ multiplex PCR; in TCRdb, only in-frame clones are kept and a portion is missing. The top ten hold about 3% of the sample, which has about 280,000 clones, more than 85% seen once. The sample was PBMCs or T cells enriched from blood (not recorded which). The origin of the receptors is a man in his forties who had been exposed to COVID-19.

This clone was counted once. J is TRBJ2-2 and V is TRBV4-1, with 8 bases lining up with TRBD2. With 1 base clipped from V and 6 bases from J, the junction kept 4 bases outside the gene matches. The CDR3 totals 15 residues. The V gene's germline CDR1 is MGHRA and CDR2 YSYEKL. CDR3 residues: CASSQVSGRAGELFF. The CDR3 DNA is TGCGCCAGCAGCCAAGTGAGCGGGAGAGCCGGGGAGCTGTTTTTT.

The chain links TRBV3-1 (or the pseudogene TRBV3-2) to TRBJ1-6, with D possibly being TRBD1 (5 bases). The CDR3 runs to 16 residues. V lost 5 bases to trimming and J lost 0 bases, with 11 bases between them. Germline V gene sequence: CDR1 LGHDT, CDR2 YNNKEL (reference sequence). CDR3 nucleotides: TGTGCCAGCAGCTATACAGGAACCTCCTATAATTCACCCCTCCACTTT. Its protein product is CASSYTGTSYNSPLHF.

The rearrangement uses TRBV19 and TRBJ2-7, with D hard to call. V lost 5 bases, J lost 5 bases, and 22 bases lay in between. The CDR3 extends over 16 amino acids. Germline CDR1 reads LNHDA; CDR2 reads SQIVND (reference sequence). The CDR3: CASSPPLSKRLHEQYF. CDR3 nucleotides: TGTGCCAGTAGTCCCCCCCTCTCTAAGAGATTACACGAGCAGTACTTC.

The rearrangement links TRBV5-8 to TRBJ2-1, with 7 bases identical to TRBD1. The germline CDR1 and CDR2 sequences are SGHTS and YDEGEE. V was pared by 2 bases and J by 4 bases, with 9 bases of the junction left unmatched. The CDR3 is 16 amino acids. The CDR3 nucleotides are TGTGCCAGCAGCTTCCTCCGGGACAGCGCGTACAATGAGCAGTTCTTC. This codes for CASSFLRDSAYNEQFF.

The chain is built from TRBV27 and TRBJ2-7, with TRBD2 identical over 7 bases. The J segment lost 4 bases and the V segment lost 0 bases, leaving 3 bases of the junction unmatched. CDR3 size: 14 residues. Germline CDR1 MNHEY, CDR2 SMNVEV (reference sequence). The CDR3 loop is CASSLSKLAYEQYF. The CDR3 DNA reads TGTGCCAGCAGTTTATCAAAACTAGCGTACGAGCAGTACTTC.

The chain couples TRBV2 to TRBJ2-3; possible D gene TRBD1, 6 bases. CDR3 length equals 15 residues. Germline CDR1 SNHLY, CDR2 FYNNEI. V was cut by 4 bases and J by 0 bases, with 11 bases left in between. The CDR3 region has the DNA TGTGCCAGCAGTGGGACAGCATCTAGCACAGATACGCAGTATTTT. Translating it yields CASSGTASSTDTQYF.

V is TRBV9 and J is TRBJ1-2, with D perhaps matching TRBD1 (5 bases). The CDR3 extends over 14 amino acids. Germline values: CDR1 SGDLS, CDR2 YYNGEE. V lost 4 bases and J lost 4, with 14 bases in between. The CDR3 nucleotides are TGTGCCAGCAGCCCGATGACAGAGTTCTATGGCTACACCTTC. This encodes CASSPMTEFYGYTF.